The 12 T cell receptor beta chains given below trace back to one sample, sequenced in a study of human T cells and chemical hapten exposure. Indicated time point: patch test 1, 2 weeks after DPC sensitization. Treatment in this sample: therapeutic diphenylcyclopropenone sensitization with weekly scalp DPC. TCRdb re-analysed the RACE reads in MiXCR, keeping a single row per CDR3 protein. Among under 65,000 distinct CDR3 sequences listed, around 9.3% were seen once. Material: whole blood, obtained in connection with sensitization to the hapten diphenylcyclopropenone (DPC). Receptors were obtained from a woman aged 45-59 years with alopecia areata. Some clones in this sample may be carry-over from other donors' samples.

This clonotype was recorded at least ten times. Without the conserved terminal phenylalanine or tryptophan, this CDR3 likely stems from a read error. The limits of the CDR3 on the DNA are not certain, so only TCRdb's listed CDR3 is given. The CDR3 reads CASSLGMGLAPTH. The chain carries TRBV11-2 and TRBJ2-1; TRBD2, the D gene given by the table, was not confirmed from the DNA. The CDR3 is 13 amino acids in total, end residues counted. Germline CDR1 is SGHAT and CDR2 is FQNNGV.

This clonotype was counted at least ten times. The CDR3 region has the DNA TGTGCCAGCTCACAGGAGACCTACGAGCAGTACTTC. Translated: CASSQETYEQYF. The chain is built from TRBV18 and TRBJ2-7; D unclear. Trimming took 4 bases from V and 2 from J, leaving 6 bases between them. The germline V gene has CDR1 KGHSH and CDR2 LQKENI. The length of the CDR3 is 12 residues.

In its sample, this clonotype was seen many times. The chain is built from TRBV21-1 and TRBJ1-6; TRBD1 reflects the table's D call only, with no check against the DNA. TRBV21-1 is deemed a pseudogene. The length of the CDR3 is 18 residues. CDR3 DNA sequence: TGTGCCAGCAGCAAATCCACAGGGAAGGAACCTTTCAATTCACCCCTCCACTTT. Its protein product is CASSKSTGKEPFNSPLHF.

This clonotype was recorded at least ten times. The genes are TRBV29-1 and TRBJ2-7; TRBD1 agrees at 9 bases. J was trimmed by 7 bases and V by 8 bases; bases with no gene match: 15. Germline loops: CDR1 SQVTM, CDR2 ANQGSEA. The CDR3 runs to 14 residues. Written as DNA, the CDR3 is TGCAGCACCTCTGAGGGACAGGGTTTGAGAGAGCAGTACTTC. The encoded protein is CSTSEGQGLREQYF.

At least ten counts were recorded for this clonotype. This chain connects TRBV6-5 to TRBJ2-2; 8 bases map to TRBD2. Germline lookup yields CDR1 MNHEY and CDR2 SVGAGI. This CDR3 has 17 amino acids. Trimming took 7 bases from V and 3 from J; bases not matched to a gene: 13. The CDR3 nucleotides read TGTGCCAGCACCAGAACGGGAGGGAGTTACGACACCGGGGAGCTGTTTTTT. This translates into CASTRTGGSYDTGELFF.

The chain couples TRBV12-3 or TRBV12-4 to TRBJ1-5; 11 nucleotides agree with TRBD1. After removal of 5 bases from V and 5 bases from J, the junction contained 8 bases not matched to a gene. This CDR3 region has 16 residues. The CDR3 loop is CASSPRTGGDHQPQHF. The CDR3 coding sequence is TGTGCCAGCAGTCCCAGGACAGGGGGCGACCATCAGCCCCAGCATTTT.

V is TRBV20-1 and J is TRBJ2-3; 10 bases fit TRBD2. The CDR3 runs 15 residues. Per germline, CDR1 DFQATT and CDR2 SNEGSKA (reference sequence). The trim removed 6 bases at V and 1 base at J, leaving 7 bases unmatched. DNA for the CDR3: TGCAGTGCGGGCGTAGCGGGAGGACGCACAGATACGCAGTATTTT. This codes for CSAGVAGGRTDTQYF.

There are many counts of this clonotype. The V and J genes are TRBV7-7 and TRBJ2-5; 7 nucleotides agree with TRBD1. The CDR3 contains 14 residues. CDR1 is SSHAT, CDR2 FNYEAQ, per germline (reference sequence). Trimming cost V 0 bases and J 2 bases; bases outside gene matches: 0. DNA of the CDR3: TGTGCCAGCAGCTTAGCGACAGGGCAAGAGACCCAGTACTTC. It translates to CASSLATGQETQYF.

This clonotype was detected many times. The V gene is TRBV29-1, the J gene TRBJ2-2, with 7 bases identical to TRBD2. Germline CDR1 SQVTM, CDR2 ANQGSEA. Germline trimming cut 3 bases from V and 5 bases from J; bases unmatched to any gene: 6. The CDR3 contains 14 residues. The CDR3 DNA is TGCAGCGTTGATAACCCCGGGAGGACCGGGGAGCTGTTTTTT. It yields the protein CSVDNPGRTGELFF.

This clonotype came up many times. The chain couples TRBV15 to TRBJ1-2, with D maybe TRBD1 (5 bases). V lost 3 bases to trimming and J lost 4 bases, with 12 bases between them. The CDR3 runs 14 residues. Looked up from germline, CDR1 is LNHNV and CDR2 is YYDKDF (reference sequence). In nucleotides, the CDR3 is TGTGCCACCAGCAGGGAAGGGGCGAGCTATGGCTACACCTTC. Translating it yields CATSREGASYGYTF.

The chain employs TRBV6-6 and TRBJ2-2; a weak D match, TRBD2 (6 bases). V was shortened by 7 bases and J by 5 bases, with 23 bases between the two germline ends. This CDR3 has 17 amino acids. Germline-derived CDR1 and CDR2 are MNHNY and SVGAGI (reference sequence). The CDR3 DNA follows: TGTGCCAGCACTCACTCCCCCGCGGCGGGAAGTACCGGGGAGCTGTTTTTT. As protein: CASTHSPAAGSTGELFF.

This clonotype has ten or more counts. V and J are TRBV7-2 and TRBJ2-1; 7 bases are a match to TRBD2. J was trimmed by 0 bases and V by 8 bases; bases with no gene match: 7. This CDR3 is built from 15 residues. Germline V gene sequence: CDR1 SGHTA, CDR2 FQGNSA. The CDR3 loop is CASPGEGSSYNEQFF. Here the CDR3 DNA reads TGTGCCAGCCCCGGGGAGGGGAGCTCCTACAATGAGCAGTTCTTC.